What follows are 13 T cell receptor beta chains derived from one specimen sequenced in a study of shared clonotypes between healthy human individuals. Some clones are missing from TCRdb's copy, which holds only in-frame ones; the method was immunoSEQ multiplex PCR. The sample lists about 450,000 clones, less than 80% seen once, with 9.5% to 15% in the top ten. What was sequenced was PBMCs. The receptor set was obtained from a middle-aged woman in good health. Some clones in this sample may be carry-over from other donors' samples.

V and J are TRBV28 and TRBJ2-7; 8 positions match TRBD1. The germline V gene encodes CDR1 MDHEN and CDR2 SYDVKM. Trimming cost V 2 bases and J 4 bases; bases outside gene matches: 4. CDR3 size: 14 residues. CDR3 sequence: CASSLRNRGYEQYF. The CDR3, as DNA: TGTGCCAGCAGTTTAAGGAACAGGGGGTACGAGCAGTACTTC. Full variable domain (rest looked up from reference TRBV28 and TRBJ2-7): DVKVTQSSRYLVKRTGEKVFLECVQDMDHENMFWYRQDPGLGLRLIYFSYDVKMKEKGDIPEGYSVSREKKERFSLILESASTNQTSMYLCASSLRNRGYEQYFGPGTRLTVT.

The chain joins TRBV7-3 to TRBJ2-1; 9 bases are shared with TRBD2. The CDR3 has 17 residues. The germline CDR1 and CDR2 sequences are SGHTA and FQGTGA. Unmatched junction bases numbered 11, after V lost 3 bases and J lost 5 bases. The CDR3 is CASSFGALREGHNEQFF. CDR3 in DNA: TGTGCCAGCAGCTTTGGCGCCCTGCGGGAGGGCCACAATGAGCAGTTCTTC.

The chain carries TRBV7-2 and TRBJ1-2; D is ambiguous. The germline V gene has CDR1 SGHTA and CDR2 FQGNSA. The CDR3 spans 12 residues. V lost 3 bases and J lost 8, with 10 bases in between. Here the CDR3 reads CASSFLVEGYTF. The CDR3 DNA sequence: TGTGCCAGCAGCTTTTTGGTGGAAGGCTACACCTTC.

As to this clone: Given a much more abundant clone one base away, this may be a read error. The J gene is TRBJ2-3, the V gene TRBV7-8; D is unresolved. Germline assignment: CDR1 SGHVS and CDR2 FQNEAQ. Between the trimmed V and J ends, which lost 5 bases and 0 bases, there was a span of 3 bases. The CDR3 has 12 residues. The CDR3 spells CASSTSTDTQYF. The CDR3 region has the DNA TGTGCCAGCAGCACTAGCACAGATACGCAGTATTTT.

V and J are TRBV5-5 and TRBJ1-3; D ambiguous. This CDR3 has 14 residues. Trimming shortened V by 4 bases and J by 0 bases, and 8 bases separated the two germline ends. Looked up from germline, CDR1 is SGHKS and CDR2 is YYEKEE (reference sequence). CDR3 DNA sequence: TGTGCCAGCAGCCTCGAGAGCTCTGGAAACACCATATATTTT. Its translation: CASSLESSGNTIYF.

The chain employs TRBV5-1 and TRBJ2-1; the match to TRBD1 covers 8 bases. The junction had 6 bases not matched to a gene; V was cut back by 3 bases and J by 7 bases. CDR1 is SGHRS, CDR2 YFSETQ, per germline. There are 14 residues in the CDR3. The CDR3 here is CASSSPGGSNEQFF. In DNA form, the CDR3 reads TGCGCCAGCAGCTCTCCAGGGGGCAGTAATGAGCAGTTCTTC.

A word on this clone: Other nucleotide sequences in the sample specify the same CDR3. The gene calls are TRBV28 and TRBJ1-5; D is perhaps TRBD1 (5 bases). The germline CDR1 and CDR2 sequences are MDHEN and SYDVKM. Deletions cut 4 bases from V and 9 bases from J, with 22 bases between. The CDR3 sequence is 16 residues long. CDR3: CASSYPTGTDQGPQHF. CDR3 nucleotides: TGTGCCAGCAGTTATCCGACGGGGACCGATCAGGGGCCCCAGCATTTT.

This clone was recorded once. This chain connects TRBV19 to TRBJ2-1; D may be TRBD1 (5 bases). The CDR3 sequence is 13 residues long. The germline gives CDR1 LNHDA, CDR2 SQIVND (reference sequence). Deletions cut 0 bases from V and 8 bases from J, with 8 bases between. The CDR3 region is CASSIDAGYEQFF. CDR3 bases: TGTGCCAGTAGTATAGACGCAGGGTATGAGCAGTTCTTC.

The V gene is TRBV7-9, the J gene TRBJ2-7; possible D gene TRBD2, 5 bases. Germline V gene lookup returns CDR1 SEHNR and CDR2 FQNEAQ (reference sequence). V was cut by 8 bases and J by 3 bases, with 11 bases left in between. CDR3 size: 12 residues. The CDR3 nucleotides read TGTGCCAGCGGCGACTATAACTACGAGCAGTACTTC. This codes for CASGDYNYEQYF.

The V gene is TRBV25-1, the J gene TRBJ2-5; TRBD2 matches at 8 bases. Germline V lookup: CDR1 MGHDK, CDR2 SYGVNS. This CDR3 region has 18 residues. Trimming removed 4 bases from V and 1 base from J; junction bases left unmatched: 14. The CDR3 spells CASSVKLLADSFQETQYF. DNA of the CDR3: TGTGCCAGCAGTGTAAAGCTACTAGCGGACTCCTTCCAAGAGACCCAGTACTTC.

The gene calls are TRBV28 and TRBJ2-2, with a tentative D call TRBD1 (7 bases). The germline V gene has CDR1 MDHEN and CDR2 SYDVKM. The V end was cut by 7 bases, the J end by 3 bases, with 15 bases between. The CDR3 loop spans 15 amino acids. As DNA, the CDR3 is TGTGCCAGCACGGGCGGGACAGAGGACACCGGGGAGCTGTTTTTT. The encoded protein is CASTGGTEDTGELFF.

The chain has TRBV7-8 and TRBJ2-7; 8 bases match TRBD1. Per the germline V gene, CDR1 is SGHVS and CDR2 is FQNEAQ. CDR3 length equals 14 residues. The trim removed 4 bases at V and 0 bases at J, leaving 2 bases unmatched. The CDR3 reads CASSSGGRSYEQYF. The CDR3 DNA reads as TGTGCCAGCAGCTCAGGGGGCCGCTCCTACGAGCAGTACTTC.

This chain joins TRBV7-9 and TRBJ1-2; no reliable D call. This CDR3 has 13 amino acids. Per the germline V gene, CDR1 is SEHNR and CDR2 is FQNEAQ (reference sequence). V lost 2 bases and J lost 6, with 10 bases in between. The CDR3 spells CASSLTGWDGYTF. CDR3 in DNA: TGTGCCAGCAGCTTAACGGGTTGGGATGGCTACACCTTC.